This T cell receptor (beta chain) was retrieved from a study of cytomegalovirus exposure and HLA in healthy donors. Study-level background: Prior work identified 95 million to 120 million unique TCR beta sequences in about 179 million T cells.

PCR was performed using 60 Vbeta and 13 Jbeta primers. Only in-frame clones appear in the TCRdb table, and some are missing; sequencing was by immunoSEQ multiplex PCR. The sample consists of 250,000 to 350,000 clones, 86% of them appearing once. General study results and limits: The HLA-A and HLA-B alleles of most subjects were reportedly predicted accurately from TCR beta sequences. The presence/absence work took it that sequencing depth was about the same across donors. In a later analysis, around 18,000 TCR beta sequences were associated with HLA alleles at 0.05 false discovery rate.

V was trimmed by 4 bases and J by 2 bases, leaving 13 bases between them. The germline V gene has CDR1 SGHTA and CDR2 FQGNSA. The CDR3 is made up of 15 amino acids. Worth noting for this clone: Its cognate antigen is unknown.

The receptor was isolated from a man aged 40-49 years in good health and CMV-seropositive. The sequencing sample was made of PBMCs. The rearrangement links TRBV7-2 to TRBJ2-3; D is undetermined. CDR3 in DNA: TGTGCCAGCAGCTCAAAAACTGCCAACACAGATACGCAGTATTTT. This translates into CASSSKTANTDTQYF. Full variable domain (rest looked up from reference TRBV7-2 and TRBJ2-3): GAGVSQSPSNKVTEKGKDVELRCDPISGHTALYWYRQSLGQGLEFLIYFQGNSAPDKSGLPSDRFSAERTGGSVSTLTIQRTQQEDSAVYLCASSSKTANTDTQYFGPGTRLTVL.